This TCR beta chain was found in a study of shared T cell receptors in the human thymus. Produced via immunoSEQ multiplex PCR; TCRdb's table is partial and in-frame only. Here the sample spans around 730,000 clones, approximately 85% being singletons. The sample holds one count of this clone. This CDR3 contains 14 residues. V lost 5 bases, J lost 7 bases, and 8 bases stayed unmatched. CDR1 and CDR2 (germline): MNHEY, SMNVEV (reference sequence). The data also belong to a second study, concerning human thymus T cells.

This TCR derives from a girl under two years old with a congenital heart defect. Sequenced input: thymocytes. The V call is TRBV27, the J call TRBJ2-1; 7 positions match TRBD1. The CDR3 nucleotides are TGTGCCAGCAGTACGGACAGGTCTCATAATGAGCAGTTCTTC. Translated: CASSTDRSHNEQFF.